What follows are 30 T cell receptor beta chains derived from one specimen sequenced in a study of T cells in Graves' hyperthyroidism and ophthalmopathy. Researchers amplified the TCR beta CDR3 regions from RNA transcripts. TCR CDR3 underwent first-round RT-PCR with the HTBI primer set. MiXCR was run by TCRdb on the multiplex PCR reads, yielding one entry per CDR3 protein. Here the sample spans a few hundred thousand distinct CDR3 sequences, about 17% being singletons. Sequencing was performed on blood. These receptors were collected from a woman aged 60-75 years with Graves' ophthalmopathy.

This rearrangement joins TRBV9 to TRBJ2-7, with 14 nucleotides matching TRBD2. The germline CDR1 and CDR2 sequences are SGDLS and YYNGEE. The CDR3 runs 17 residues. The ends lost 5 bases at V and 7 bases at J; junction bases unmatched: 14. This CDR3 reads CASRRPSRTSGGYEQYF. The DNA for the CDR3 is TGTGCCAGCAGGAGGCCATCGAGGACTAGCGGGGGGTATGAGCAGTACTTC.

This clonotype was found many times. This chain connects TRBV10-3 to TRBJ2-1; D possibly uses TRBD1 or TRBD2 (5 bases each). CDR3 size: 15 residues. Germline values: CDR1 ENHRY, CDR2 SYGVKD. Trimming pared 5 bases from V and 7 bases from J, leaving 18 bases between. The DNA of the CDR3 is TGTGCCATCAGTCCTATTGAGGGGCTTTGGAATGAGCAGTTCTTC. It specifies CAISPIEGLWNEQFF.

This clonotype was counted between two and nine times. This chain uses TRBV18 with TRBJ2-7, with 7 bases lining up with TRBD1. CDR3 length: 15 amino acids. CDR1 is KGHSH, CDR2 LQKENI, per germline. The junction had 8 bases not matched to a gene; V was cut back by 2 bases and J by 4 bases. CDR3 coding DNA: TGTGCCAGCTCACCAACAGGGGACATGATATACGAGCAGTACTTC. Its translation: CASSPTGDMIYEQYF. The full variable domain, in which reference TRBV18 and TRBJ2-7 provide the parts outside the CDR3, is NAGVMQNPRHLVRRRGQEARLRCSPMKGHSHVYWYRQLPEEGLKFMVYLQKENIIDESGMPKERFSAEFPKEGPSILRIQQVVRGDSAAYFCASSPTGDMIYEQYFGPGTRLTVT.

This clonotype was picked up a small number of times. V and J are TRBV5-1 and TRBJ2-4, with D hard to call. Deletions cut 4 bases from V and 9 bases from J, with 17 bases between. This CDR3 contains 14 residues. CDR1 and CDR2 (germline): SGHRS, YFSETQ. CDR3 sequence: CASSRDTAGSIQYF. The CDR3 nucleotides read TGCGCCAGCAGCCGAGATACGGCTGGTTCCATTCAGTACTTC.

The chain links TRBV18 to TRBJ1-5, with D tentatively TRBD1 (5 bases). In germline, CDR1 is KGHSH, CDR2 LQKENI. Trimming stripped 5 bases from V and 0 bases from J, with 8 bases between. This CDR3 region has 14 residues. The CDR3 loop reads CASSEQDSNQPQHF. In DNA, the CDR3 is TGTGCCAGCTCAGAACAGGATAGCAATCAGCCCCAGCATTTT.

J is TRBJ2-7 and V is TRBV18; tentative D call: TRBD2 (6 bases). CDR3 size: 13 residues. Between the trimmed V and J ends, which lost 5 bases and 6 bases, there was a span of 14 bases. Germline V gives CDR1 KGHSH, CDR2 LQKENI. CDR3 DNA: TGTGCCAGCTCAATCCGCCGGGGGAGCGAGCAGTACTTC. Translated, it gives CASSIRRGSEQYF.

This clonotype was seen at least ten times. The genes are TRBV5-1 and TRBJ2-7; tentatively, D is TRBD2 (5 bases). In germline, CDR1 is SGHRS, CDR2 YFSETQ. V was clipped by 3 bases and J by 6 bases, with 10 bases between them. The CDR3 runs to 12 residues. The CDR3 reads CASSSDGIEQYF. In DNA, the CDR3 is TGCGCCAGCAGCTCCGACGGGATCGAGCAGTACTTC.

This clonotype was counted a few times. The chain is built from TRBV11-2 and TRBJ2-2; weak D call: TRBD1 (5 bases). CDR1 and CDR2 (germline): SGHAT, FQNNGV. CDR3 length: 17 amino acids. V lost 5 bases and J lost 6, with 22 bases in between. CDR3 loop: CASSPSYTVGAPGELFF. CDR3 nucleotide sequence: TGTGCCAGCAGCCCCTCTTACACGGTTGGGGCCCCCGGGGAGCTGTTTTTT.

This clonotype was observed at least ten times. This chain uses TRBV6-1 with TRBJ1-5; no firm D call. Germline-derived CDR1 and CDR2 are MNHNS and SASEGT. This CDR3 spans 15 amino acids. Trimming took off 8 bases at V and 2 bases at J, with 16 bases between the two ends. CDR3 coding DNA: TGTGCCAGCGCGGACTCCCCATGGGGCAATCAGCCCCAGCATTTT. It encodes CASADSPWGNQPQHF.

This clonotype has at least ten counts. This chain connects TRBV7-2 to TRBJ1-2, with D possibly matching TRBD1 (6 bases). Per the germline V gene, CDR1 is SGHTA and CDR2 is FQGNSA. V was shortened by 2 bases and J by 4 bases, with 14 bases between the two germline ends. CDR3 length equals 15 residues. The CDR3 spells CASSLLAGAFYGYTF. The CDR3 bases are TGTGCCAGCAGCTTACTGGCAGGGGCGTTCTATGGCTACACCTTC.

This clonotype came up a few times. V is TRBV2 and J is TRBJ2-2; TRBD2 is a possible D gene (5 bases). Trimming cost V 5 bases and J 8 bases, with 15 bases left between them. The germline V gene encodes CDR1 SNHLY and CDR2 FYNNEI. CDR3 length: 14 residues. The chain's CDR3 is CASSRESSAGELFF. CDR3 DNA sequence: TGTGCCAGCAGTAGGGAGTCGTCCGCGGGGGAGCTGTTTTTT. Using reference TRBV2 and TRBJ2-2 for the parts outside the CDR3, the full variable domain is EPEVTQTPSHQVTQMGQEVILRCVPISNHLYFYWYRQILGQKVEFLVSFYNNEISEKSEIFDDQFSVERPDGSNFTLKIRSTKLEDSAMYFCASSRESSAGELFFGEGSRLTVL.

This clonotype came up many times. This chain uses TRBV7-2 with TRBJ2-1; 10 nucleotides match TRBD2. Germline V gene lookup returns CDR1 SGHTA and CDR2 FQGNSA. The CDR3 sequence is 12 residues long. The CDR3 protein is CGRLAGPHEQFF. The CDR3 nucleotides read TGTGGCCGACTAGCGGGCCCCCATGAGCAGTTCTTC.

Worth noting for this clonotype: It may be a read error: a sequence one base away is much more abundant. This chain uses TRBV24-1 with TRBJ2-7, with D tentatively TRBD1 (7 bases). The V gene lost 9 bases and the J gene lost 4 bases, with 15 bases spanning the gap. There are 13 residues in the CDR3. Germline assignment: CDR1 KGHDR and CDR2 SFDVKD. The chain's CDR3 is CATSGPGGYEQYF. CDR3 coding DNA: TGTGCCACCTCCGGGCCAGGGGGGTACGAGCAGTACTTC.

This clonotype was found many times. The V and J genes are TRBV3-1 and TRBJ1-3; maybe TRBD1 (5 bases). The length of the CDR3 is 16 residues. Germline V gene lookup returns CDR1 LGHDT and CDR2 YNNKEL (reference sequence). V was pared by 4 bases and J by 2 bases, with 15 bases between. This CDR3 reads CASSLKRQGTGNTIYF. The DNA of the CDR3 is TGTGCCAGCAGCCTAAAGCGCCAGGGCACTGGAAACACCATATATTTT.

This chain uses TRBV7-3 with TRBJ1-1; D gene unclear. CDR3 size: 12 residues. The V gene lost 5 bases and the J gene lost 8 bases, with 12 bases spanning the gap. Germline assignment: CDR1 SGHTA and CDR2 FQGTGA. The CDR3 is CASSRPFGEAFF. The CDR3 DNA follows: TGTGCCAGCAGCCGCCCTTTTGGCGAAGCTTTCTTT.

This clonotype occurred a few times. The chain joins TRBV24-1 to TRBJ1-5; the D is unclear. This CDR3 region has 14 residues. Trimming left V 4 bases short and J 3 bases short, with 9 bases between. Germline V gene lookup returns CDR1 KGHDR and CDR2 SFDVKD. CDR3 DNA: TGTGCCACCAGTGAGGGAGGAGACAATCAGCCCCAGCATTTT. This codes for CATSEGGDNQPQHF.

This clonotype was seen only a few times. The rearrangement uses TRBV3-2 and TRBJ2-1; the D segment call TRBD2 is taken from the table without a DNA check. TRBV3-2 is recorded as a pseudogene. The CDR3 runs to 21 residues. CDR3 nucleotide sequence: TGTGCCAGCAGCCAAGTGGAGTGCCCGGGACTAGCGGGAGGATTAGACAATGAGCAGTTCTTC. This encodes CASSQVECPGLAGGLDNEQFF.

Concerning this clonotype itself: The junction departs from the called germline gene at one end, perhaps through a read error. V and J are TRBV20-1 and TRBJ2-7; TRBD1 agrees at 8 bases. Germline-derived CDR1 and CDR2 are DFQATT and SNEGSKA (reference sequence). This CDR3 has 13 residues. The DNA of the CDR3 is TGCAGTGCCAGAGGGGGACAGGTCTACGAGCAGTACTTC. It translates to CSARGGQVYEQYF.

This clonotype has just a few counts. The rearrangement joins TRBV2 to TRBJ2-7; D is perhaps TRBD1 (6 bases). This CDR3 is 15 amino acids long. V lost 5 bases and J lost 6, with 20 bases in between. In germline, CDR1 is SNHLY, CDR2 FYNNEI. The CDR3 protein is CASSFHRVGGTEQYF. In DNA form, the CDR3 reads TGTGCCAGCAGTTTTCACAGGGTGGGTGGAACCGAGCAGTACTTC.

The table lists this clonotype with many counts. The J gene is TRBJ2-7, the V gene TRBV9; 7 nucleotides agree with TRBD1. Germline lookup yields CDR1 SGDLS and CDR2 YYNGEE. The CDR3 has 15 residues. V was clipped by 0 bases and J by 7 bases; unmatched bases: 10. DNA of the CDR3: TGTGCCAGCAGCGTAGGAGGGGGCGCCTTCATTGAGCAGTACTTC. Its translation is CASSVGGGAFIEQYF.

This clonotype appeared many times. The V call is TRBV6-1, the J call TRBJ1-2; 12 bases map to TRBD1. Germline values: CDR1 MNHNS, CDR2 SASEGT. CDR3 length: 16 amino acids. After removal of 5 bases from V and 1 base from J, the junction contained 5 bases not matched to a gene. This CDR3 is CASSPGDRGLNYGYTF. CDR3 sequence (DNA): TGTGCCAGCAGTCCCGGGGACAGGGGGCTTAACTATGGCTACACCTTC.

Many counts were recorded for this clonotype. The chain couples TRBV15 to TRBJ1-1; TRBD1 might be the D (5 bases). This CDR3 has 13 residues. Germline-derived CDR1 and CDR2 are LNHNV and YYDKDF (reference sequence). Trimming removed 5 bases from V and 5 bases from J, with 12 bases in between. For the CDR3, the DNA is TGTGCCACCAGCTCTAGGGGTAGGACTGAAGCTTTCTTT. Amino acids: CATSSRGRTEAFF. Full variable domain (outside the CDR3, taken from reference TRBV15 and TRBJ1-1): DAMVIQNPRYQVTQFGKPVTLSCSQTLNHNVMYWYQQKSSQAPKLLFHYYDKDFNNEADTPDNFQSRRPNTSFCFLDIRSPGLGDTAMYLCATSSRGRTEAFFGQGTRLTVV.

This rearrangement joins TRBV11-2 to TRBJ1-5; no reliable D call. V dropped 2 bases and J dropped 4 bases, with 6 bases sitting between them. The CDR3 totals 13 residues. CDR1 is SGHAT and CDR2 is FQNNGV in the germline V gene. The CDR3 region has the DNA TGTGCCAGCAGCTTAATTCCTAATCAGCCCCAGCATTTT. Protein: CASSLIPNQPQHF.

At least ten counts were recorded for this clonotype. This chain links TRBV5-1 with TRBJ2-1; D not certain. CDR1 SGHRS and CDR2 YFSETQ come from the germline V gene. This CDR3 has 15 amino acids. Trimming left V 4 bases short and J 0 bases short, with 11 bases between. The CDR3 sequence: CASSSSSLSYNEQFF. CDR3 nucleotides: TGCGCCAGCAGCAGTAGCAGCCTCTCCTACAATGAGCAGTTCTTC. Full variable domain (missing parts from reference TRBV5-1 and TRBJ2-1): KAGVTQTPRYLIKTRGQQVTLSCSPISGHRSVSWYQQTPGQGLQFLFEYFSETQRNKGNFPGRFSGRQFSNSRSEMNVSTLELGDSALYLCASSSSSLSYNEQFFGPGTRLTVL.

This clonotype was counted only a few times. The V call is TRBV20-1, the J call TRBJ1-3; D gene uncertain. CDR3 length: 12 amino acids. V lost 3 bases to trimming and J lost 3 bases, with 6 bases between them. Germline lookup yields CDR1 DFQATT and CDR2 SNEGSKA (reference sequence). The CDR3 spells CSARRSGNTIYF. Written as DNA, the CDR3 is TGCAGTGCTAGGAGAAGTGGAAACACCATATATTTT.

This clonotype was recorded at least ten times. The chain is built from TRBV7-2 and TRBJ2-1; D perhaps matches TRBD2 (5 bases). Germline CDR1 SGHTA, CDR2 FQGNSA. The CDR3 covers 17 residues. The V gene lost 2 bases and the J gene lost 0 bases, with 14 bases spanning the gap. The CDR3: CASSLLRLRNSYNEQFF. CDR3 in DNA: TGTGCCAGCAGCTTACTCCGACTACGAAACTCCTACAATGAGCAGTTCTTC.

This clonotype was seen many times. The chain links TRBV6-1 to TRBJ1-2, with TRBD1 matching over 8 bases. Trimming removed 5 bases from V and 3 bases from J; junction bases left unmatched: 5. This CDR3 is 14 amino acids long. CDR1 and CDR2 from the germline V gene are MNHNS and SASEGT. CDR3 sequence (DNA): TGTGCCAGCAGTTCCACGACAGGGGACTATGGCTACACCTTC. It codes for CASSSTTGDYGYTF.

This chain joins TRBV7-2 and TRBJ2-5; D perhaps matches TRBD2 (6 bases). Trimming pared 5 bases from V and 5 bases from J, leaving 12 bases between. The CDR3 is 13 amino acids. CDR1 SGHTA and CDR2 FQGNSA come from the germline V gene. The CDR3 region is CASSTRGWETQYF. The CDR3 region has the DNA TGTGCCAGCAGCACTCGGGGGTGGGAGACCCAGTACTTC. Together with reference TRBV7-2 and TRBJ2-5, the CDR3 gives the full variable domain: GAGVSQSPSNKVTEKGKDVELRCDPISGHTALYWYRQSLGQGLEFLIYFQGNSAPDKSGLPSDRFSAERTGGSVSTLTIQRTQQEDSAVYLCASSTRGWETQYFGPGTRLLVL.

This clonotype was recorded at least ten times. The chain couples TRBV5-1 to TRBJ1-1, with D tentatively TRBD1 (6 bases). The CDR3 has 18 amino acids. CDR1 SGHRS and CDR2 YFSETQ come from the germline V gene. V dropped 1 base and J dropped 4 bases, with 23 bases sitting between them. CDR3 sequence reads: CASSLILGAGTYVTEAFF. In DNA, the CDR3 is TGCGCCAGCAGCTTGATACTGGGGGCAGGTACTTATGTCACTGAAGCTTTCTTT.

The J gene is TRBJ2-1, the V gene TRBV28; TRBD2 agrees at 11 bases. The CDR3 runs to 17 residues. Germline trimming cut 4 bases from V and 6 bases from J; bases unmatched to any gene: 11. Germline values: CDR1 MDHEN, CDR2 SYDVKM. CDR3 sequence reads: CASSSQRLAGTGNEQFF. The DNA of the CDR3 is TGTGCCAGCAGTTCCCAGCGACTAGCGGGAACAGGCAATGAGCAGTTCTTC.